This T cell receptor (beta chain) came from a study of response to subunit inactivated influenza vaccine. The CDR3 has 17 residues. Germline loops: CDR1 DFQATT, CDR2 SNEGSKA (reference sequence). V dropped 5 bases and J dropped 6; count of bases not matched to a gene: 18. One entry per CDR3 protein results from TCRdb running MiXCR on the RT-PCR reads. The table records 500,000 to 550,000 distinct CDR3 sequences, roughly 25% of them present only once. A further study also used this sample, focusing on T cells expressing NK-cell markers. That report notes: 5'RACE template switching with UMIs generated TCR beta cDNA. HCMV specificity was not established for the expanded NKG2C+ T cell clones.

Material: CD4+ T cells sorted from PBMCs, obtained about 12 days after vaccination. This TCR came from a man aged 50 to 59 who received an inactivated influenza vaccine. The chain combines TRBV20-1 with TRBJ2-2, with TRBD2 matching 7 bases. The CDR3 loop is CSAPRPVTSLIAGELFF. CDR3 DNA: TGCAGTGCTCCAAGACCCGTGACTAGCTTAATCGCCGGGGAGCTGTTTTTT.